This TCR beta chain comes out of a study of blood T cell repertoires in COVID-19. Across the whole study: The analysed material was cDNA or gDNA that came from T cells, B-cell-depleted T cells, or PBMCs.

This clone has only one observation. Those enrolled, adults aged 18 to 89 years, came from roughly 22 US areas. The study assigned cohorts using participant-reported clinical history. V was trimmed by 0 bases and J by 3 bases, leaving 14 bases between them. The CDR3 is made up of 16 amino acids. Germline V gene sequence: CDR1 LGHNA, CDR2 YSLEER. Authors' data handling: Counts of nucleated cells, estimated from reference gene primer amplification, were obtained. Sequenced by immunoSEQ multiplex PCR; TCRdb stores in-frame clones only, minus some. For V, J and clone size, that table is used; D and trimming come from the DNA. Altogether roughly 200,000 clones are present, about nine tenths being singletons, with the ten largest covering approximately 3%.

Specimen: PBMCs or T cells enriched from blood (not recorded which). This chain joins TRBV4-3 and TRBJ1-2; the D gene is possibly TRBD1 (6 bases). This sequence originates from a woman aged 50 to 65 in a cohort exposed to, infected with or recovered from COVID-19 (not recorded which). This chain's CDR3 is CASSQESSRGDYGYTF. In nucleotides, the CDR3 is TGCGCCAGCAGCCAAGAGTCATCCAGGGGCGACTATGGCTACACCTTC.